The 10 T cell receptor beta chains reported below all come from one sample, sequenced in a study of T cells in localized non-small cell lung cancer. TCRdb's copy holds only in-frame clones and misses some; the assay was immunoSEQ multiplex PCR. Of about 12,000 clones in the sample, around 84% were seen once. The sample was peripheral blood, taken before any cancer treatment. The receptors come from a male donor at least 60 years old with stage III lung adenocarcinoma.

The V call is TRBV11-1, the J call TRBJ1-6; D perhaps matches TRBD1 (5 bases). Germline lookup yields CDR1 SGHAT and CDR2 FQDESV (reference sequence). The germline V and J ends were trimmed by 6 bases and 13 bases, with 22 bases remaining between them. The length of the CDR3 is 15 residues. The CDR3 coding sequence is TGTGCCAGCAGACCGCCGGGACGAAAACTTTCTCCCCTCCACTTT. Translated: CASRPPGRKLSPLHF.

This clone showed up just a few times. V and J are TRBV27 and TRBJ1-6; 7 bases map to TRBD1. The J segment lost 0 bases and the V segment lost 7 bases, leaving 6 bases of the junction unmatched. Looked up from germline, CDR1 is MNHEY and CDR2 is SMNVEV (reference sequence). There are 16 residues in the CDR3. The DNA for the CDR3 is TGTGCCAGCAATGACAGGGACAGCTCCTATAATTCACCCCTCCACTTT. Amino acids: CASNDRDSSYNSPLHF.

The chain joins TRBV30 to TRBJ2-7; D is perhaps TRBD1 or TRBD2 (5 bases each). Trimming pared 5 bases from V and 4 bases from J, leaving 21 bases between. Looked up from germline, CDR1 is GTSNPN and CDR2 is SVGIG (reference sequence). This CDR3 region has 15 residues. The CDR3 is CAWGPTGTFQYEQYF. The CDR3 DNA sequence: TGTGCCTGGGGGCCCACCGGGACCTTTCAATACGAGCAGTACTTC.

The rearrangement links TRBV5-4 to TRBJ2-3, with 8 bases lining up with TRBD2. The CDR3 loop spans 16 amino acids. Germline V gene lookup returns CDR1 SGHNT and CDR2 YYREEE (reference sequence). V was pared by 4 bases and J by 3 bases, with 10 bases of the junction left unmatched. CDR3 in amino acids: CASSPRGGRGTDTQYF. For the CDR3, the DNA is TGTGCCAGCAGCCCCCGGGGGGGGCGCGGGACAGATACGCAGTATTTT.

V gene TRBV5-1 combines with J gene TRBJ2-5, with D possibly matching TRBD2 (5 bases). V was clipped by 5 bases and J by 4 bases, with 18 bases between them. Germline V lookup: CDR1 SGHRS, CDR2 YFSETQ. The CDR3 sequence is 15 residues long. In DNA, the CDR3 is TGCGCCAGCAGGGTTGGGCCGGGCGGGCGAGAGACCCAGTACTTC. Its translation: CASRVGPGGRETQYF.

The chain has TRBV7-2 and TRBJ2-2, with D possibly being TRBD1 (5 bases). Trimming cost V 5 bases and J 4 bases, with 11 bases left between them. The CDR3 runs to 14 residues. Germline CDR1 and CDR2: SGHTA and FQGNSA. The CDR3 DNA reads TGTGCCAGCAGCCGTGGACAAGCCACCGGGGAGCTGTTTTTT. Translated, it gives CASSRGQATGELFF.

This clone was seen once. V and J are TRBV5-8 and TRBJ2-2; D gene ambiguous. V was cut by 7 bases and J by 2 bases, with 9 bases left in between. The CDR3 runs to 13 residues. Germline V gene lookup returns CDR1 SGHTS and CDR2 YDEGEE. Written as DNA, the CDR3 is TGTGCCAGCGGCGTCCTTAACACCGGGGAGCTGTTTTTT. The encoded protein is CASGVLNTGELFF.

The chain recombines TRBV15 with TRBJ2-3; 8 nucleotides agree with TRBD1. There are 14 residues in the CDR3. V trimming: 4 bases; J trimming: 4 bases; junction bases outside the gene matches: 4. In germline, CDR1 is LNHNV, CDR2 YYDKDF (reference sequence). The CDR3 loop is CATSTRQGSDTQYF. The CDR3 region has the DNA TGTGCCACCAGCACCCGACAGGGGTCAGATACGCAGTATTTT.

The rearrangement joins TRBV15 to TRBJ1-1, with D maybe TRBD1 (5 bases). V dropped 0 bases and J dropped 0 bases, with 8 bases sitting between them. CDR3 length: 15 amino acids. Per the germline V gene, CDR1 is LNHNV and CDR2 is YYDKDF (reference sequence). The DNA of the CDR3 is TGTGCCACCAGCAGAGATCAGGGTGTGAACACTGAAGCTTTCTTT. It translates to CATSRDQGVNTEAFF.

This chain uses TRBV7-9 with TRBJ2-3, with 8 bases lining up with TRBD1. J lost 2 bases, V lost 3 bases, and 7 bases had no gene match. This CDR3 contains 16 residues. Germline values: CDR1 SEHNR, CDR2 FQNEAQ (reference sequence). CDR3 DNA: TGTGCCAGCAGCTTTCGACAGGGGCTATTCACAGATACGCAGTATTTT. As protein: CASSFRQGLFTDTQYF.